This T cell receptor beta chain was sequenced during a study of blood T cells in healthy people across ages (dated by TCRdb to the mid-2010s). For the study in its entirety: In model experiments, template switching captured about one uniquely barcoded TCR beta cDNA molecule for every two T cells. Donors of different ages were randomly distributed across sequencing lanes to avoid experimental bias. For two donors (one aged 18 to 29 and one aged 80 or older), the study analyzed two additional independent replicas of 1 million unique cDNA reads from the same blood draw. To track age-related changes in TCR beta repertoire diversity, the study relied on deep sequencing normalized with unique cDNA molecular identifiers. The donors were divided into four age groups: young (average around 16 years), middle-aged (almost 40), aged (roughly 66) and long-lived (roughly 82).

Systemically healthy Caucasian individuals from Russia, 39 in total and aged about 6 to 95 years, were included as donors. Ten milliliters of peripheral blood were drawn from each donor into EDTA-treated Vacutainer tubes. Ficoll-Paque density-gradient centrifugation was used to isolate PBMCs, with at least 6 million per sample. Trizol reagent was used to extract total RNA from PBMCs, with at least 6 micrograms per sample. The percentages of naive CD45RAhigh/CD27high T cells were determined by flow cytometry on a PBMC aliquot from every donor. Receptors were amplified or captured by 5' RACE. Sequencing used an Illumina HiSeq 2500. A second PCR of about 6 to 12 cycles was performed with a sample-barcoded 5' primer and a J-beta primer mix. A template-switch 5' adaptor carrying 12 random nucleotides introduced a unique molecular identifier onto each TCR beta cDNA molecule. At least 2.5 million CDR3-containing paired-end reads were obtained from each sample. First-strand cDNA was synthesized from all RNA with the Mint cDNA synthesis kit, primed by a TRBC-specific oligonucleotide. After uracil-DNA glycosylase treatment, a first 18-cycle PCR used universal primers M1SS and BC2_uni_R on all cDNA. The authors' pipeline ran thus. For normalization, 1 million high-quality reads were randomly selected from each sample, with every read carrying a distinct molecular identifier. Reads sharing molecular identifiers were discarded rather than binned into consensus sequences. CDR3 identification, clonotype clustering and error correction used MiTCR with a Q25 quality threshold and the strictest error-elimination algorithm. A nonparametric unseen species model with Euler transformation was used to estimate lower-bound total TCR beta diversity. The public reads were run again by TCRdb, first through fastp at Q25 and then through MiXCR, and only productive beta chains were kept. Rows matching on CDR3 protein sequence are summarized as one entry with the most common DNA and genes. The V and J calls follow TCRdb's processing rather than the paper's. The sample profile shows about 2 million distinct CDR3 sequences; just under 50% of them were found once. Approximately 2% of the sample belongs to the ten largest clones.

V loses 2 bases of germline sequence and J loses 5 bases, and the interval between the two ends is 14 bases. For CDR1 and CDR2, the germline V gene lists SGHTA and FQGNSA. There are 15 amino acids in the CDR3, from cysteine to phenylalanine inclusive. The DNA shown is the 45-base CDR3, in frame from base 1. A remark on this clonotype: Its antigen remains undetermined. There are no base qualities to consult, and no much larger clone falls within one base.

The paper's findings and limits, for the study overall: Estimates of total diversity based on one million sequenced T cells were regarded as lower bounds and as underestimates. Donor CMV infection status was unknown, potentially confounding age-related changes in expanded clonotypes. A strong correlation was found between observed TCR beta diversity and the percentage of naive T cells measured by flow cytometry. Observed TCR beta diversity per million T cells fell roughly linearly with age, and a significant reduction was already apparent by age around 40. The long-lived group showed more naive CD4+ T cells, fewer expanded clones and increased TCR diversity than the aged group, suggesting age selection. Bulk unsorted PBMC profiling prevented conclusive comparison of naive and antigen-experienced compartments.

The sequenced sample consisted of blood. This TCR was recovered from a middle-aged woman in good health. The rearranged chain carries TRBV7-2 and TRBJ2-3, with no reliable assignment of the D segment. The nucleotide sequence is TGTGCCAGCAGCTTAAATGGGCCAAAAGGAGATACGCAGTATTTT. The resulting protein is CASSLNGPKGDTQYF.